The clone carrying this TCR beta chain appeared a few times. These data are taken from a study of blood T cell repertoires in COVID-19. Overall study context: Acute and convalescent COVID-19 samples came from the United States, Italy and Spain.

V gave up 5 bases and J gave up 14 bases; unmatched junction bases: 12. The CDR3 runs 13 residues. Germline loops: CDR1 SGHAT, CDR2 FQNNGV. The authors' processing: Estimates of nucleated cell counts were drawn from the amplification of reference gene primers. Measured with immunoSEQ multiplex PCR; TCRdb has only the in-frame clones, and not every one. D and trimming come from the DNA, and the V and J calls and clone size come from that table. The sample holds around 300,000 clones, 85% seen once. This chain links TRBV11-2 with TRBJ2-1; 7 nucleotides agree with TRBD1. This clonotype was sampled from a woman between 45 and 60 years old with active or convalescent COVID-19. The specimen sequenced was peripheral blood. The CDR3: CASSPGQAYIKFF. In DNA form, the CDR3 reads TGTGCCAGCAGCCCAGGACAGGCCTACATAAAGTTCTTC.